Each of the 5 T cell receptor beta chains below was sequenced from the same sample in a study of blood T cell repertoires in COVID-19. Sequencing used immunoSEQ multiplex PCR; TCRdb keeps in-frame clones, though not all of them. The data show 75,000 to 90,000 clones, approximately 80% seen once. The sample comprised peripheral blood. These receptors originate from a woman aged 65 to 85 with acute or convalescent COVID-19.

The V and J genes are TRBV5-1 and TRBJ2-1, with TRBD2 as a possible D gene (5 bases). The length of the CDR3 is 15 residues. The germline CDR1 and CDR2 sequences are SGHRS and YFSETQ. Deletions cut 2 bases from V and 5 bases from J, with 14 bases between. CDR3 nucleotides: TGCGCCAGCAGCTTCCTCCGGGGATCGGACAATGAGCAGTTCTTC. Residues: CASSFLRGSDNEQFF. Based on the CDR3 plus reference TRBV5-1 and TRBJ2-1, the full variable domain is KAGVTQTPRYLIKTRGQQVTLSCSPISGHRSVSWYQQTPGQGLQFLFEYFSETQRNKGNFPGRFSGRQFSNSRSEMNVSTLELGDSALYLCASSFLRGSDNEQFFGPGTRLTVL.

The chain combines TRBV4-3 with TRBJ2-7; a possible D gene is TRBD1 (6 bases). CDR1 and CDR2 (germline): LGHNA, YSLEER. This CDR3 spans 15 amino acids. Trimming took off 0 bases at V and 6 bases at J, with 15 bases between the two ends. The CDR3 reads CASSQEWQGTGEQYF. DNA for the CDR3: TGCGCCAGCAGCCAAGAGTGGCAGGGGACGGGCGAGCAGTACTTC.

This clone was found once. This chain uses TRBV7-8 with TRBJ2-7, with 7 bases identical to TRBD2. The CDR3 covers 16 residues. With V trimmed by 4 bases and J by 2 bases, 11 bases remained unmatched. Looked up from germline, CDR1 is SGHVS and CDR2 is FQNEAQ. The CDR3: CASSSYLTGGTYEQYF. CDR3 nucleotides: TGTGCCAGCAGCTCCTACCTAACGGGGGGAACCTACGAGCAGTACTTC. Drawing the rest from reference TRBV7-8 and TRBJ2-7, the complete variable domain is GAGVSQSPRYKVAKRGQDVALRCDPISGHVSLFWYQQALGQGPEFLTYFQNEAQLDKSGLPSDRFFAERPEGSVSTLKIQRTQQEDSAVYLCASSSYLTGGTYEQYFGPGTRLTVT.

CDR3 sequence: CASSLPDREFDGYTF. The DNA for the CDR3 is TGTGCCAGCAGCCTCCCGGACAGGGAATTCGATGGCTACACCTTC. This chain uses TRBV3-1 (or the pseudogene TRBV3-2) with TRBJ1-2; 8 positions match TRBD1. The trim removed 4 bases at V and 6 bases at J, leaving 10 bases unmatched. The CDR3 runs 15 residues. Germline V gene sequence: CDR1 LGHDT, CDR2 YNNKEL (reference sequence).

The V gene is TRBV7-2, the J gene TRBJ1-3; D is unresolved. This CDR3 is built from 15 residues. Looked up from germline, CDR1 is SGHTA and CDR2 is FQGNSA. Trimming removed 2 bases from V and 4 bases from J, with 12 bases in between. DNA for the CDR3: TGTGCCAGCAGCTTACTCCGGGGATACGGAAACACCATATATTTT. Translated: CASSLLRGYGNTIYF.